The clone carrying this T cell receptor beta chain was counted only a few times. Its antigen remains unknown. Primers included in the PCR were 60 Vbeta and 13 Jbeta primers. Method: immunoSEQ multiplex PCR; TCRdb's copy keeps in-frame clones and lacks some. The table records around 120,000 clones, around 80% of them present only once. This record belongs to a study of cytomegalovirus exposure and HLA in healthy donors. Across the whole study: An analysis done earlier identified 117 million unique TCR beta sequences from approximately 180 million T cells.

Study-wide results and caveats: Reports showed the classifier diagnosing cytomegalovirus status with high specificity and sensitivity.

CDR1 and CDR2 from the germline V gene are LGHNA and YSLEER. The CDR3 length is 14 residues. V lost 7 bases and J lost 3; bases outside the gene matches: 6. This sequence joins TRBV4-3 and TRBJ1-2, with 9 bases identical to TRBD1. Sequencing used PBMCs. The receptor comes from a woman in her 40s in good health and CMV-seropositive. The CDR3 here is CASTRDREDYGYTF. In nucleotides, the CDR3 is TGCGCCAGCACCCGGGACAGGGAGGACTATGGCTACACCTTC.